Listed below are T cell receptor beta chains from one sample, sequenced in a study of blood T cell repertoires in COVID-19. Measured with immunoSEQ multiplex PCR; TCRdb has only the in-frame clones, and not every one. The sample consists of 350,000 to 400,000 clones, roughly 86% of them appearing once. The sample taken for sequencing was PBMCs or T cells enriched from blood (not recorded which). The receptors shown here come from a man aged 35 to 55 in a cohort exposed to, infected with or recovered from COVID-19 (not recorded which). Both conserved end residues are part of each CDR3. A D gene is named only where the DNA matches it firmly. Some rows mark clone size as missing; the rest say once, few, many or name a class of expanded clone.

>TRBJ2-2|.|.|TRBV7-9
TGTGCCAGCAGCCCCACGGCGGGCACCGGGGAGCTGTTTTTT
CASSPTAGTGELFF
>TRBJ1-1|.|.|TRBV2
TGTGCCAGCAGTGAAGGACGACAAACTGAAGCTTTCTTT
CASSEGRQTEAFF
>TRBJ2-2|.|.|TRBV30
TGTGCCTGGAGTGTAACAGCCGGGGAGCTGTTTTTT
CAWSVTAGELFF
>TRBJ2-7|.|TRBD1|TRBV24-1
TGTGCCACCAGTGTCGCAGGGGGCTACGAGCAGTACTTC
CATSVAGGYEQYF
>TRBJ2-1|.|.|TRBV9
TGTGCCAGCAGCGTAGGGACAGTCAGCTCCTACAATGAGCAGTTCTTC
CASSVGTVSSYNEQFF
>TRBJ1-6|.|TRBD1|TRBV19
TGTGCCAGTACCTCAAACTTGGACAGGGGCTATTCACCCCTCCACTTT
CASTSNLDRGYSPLHF
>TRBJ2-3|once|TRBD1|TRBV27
TGTGCCAGCAGTAAAGACAGGGGAATGATTGGAGATACGCAGTATTTT
CASSKDRGMIGDTQYF
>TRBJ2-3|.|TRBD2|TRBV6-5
TGTGCCAGCAATATAGCGGGAAAGGGAGATACGCAGTATTTT
CASNIAGKGDTQYF
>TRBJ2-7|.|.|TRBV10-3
TGTGCCATCAGTGACCCACAGGGATCGGCGGACGAGCAGTACTTC
CAISDPQGSADEQYF
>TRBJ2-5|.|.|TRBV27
TGTGCCAGCCAGGGTGAGAGTGAGACCCAGTACTTC
CASQGESETQYF
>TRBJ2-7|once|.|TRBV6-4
TGTGCCAGCAGTGGGATCCTAGCCCCTTTTCACGAGCAGTACTTC
CASSGILAPFHEQYF
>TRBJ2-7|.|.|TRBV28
TGTGCCAGCAGTTTGAGATACGAGCAGTACTTC
CASSLRYEQYF
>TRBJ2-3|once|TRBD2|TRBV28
TGTGCCAGCAGTTTGCCGGGAGGAGAAGATACGCAGTATTTT
CASSLPGGEDTQYF
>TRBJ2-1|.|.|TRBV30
TGTGCCTGGAGTCCATGGGGGGAGTACAATGAGCAGTTCTTC
CAWSPWGEYNEQFF
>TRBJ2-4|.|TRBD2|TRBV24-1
TGTGCCACCAGTGAAGGACTAGCGGGAAACAACAAAAACATTCAGTACTTC
CATSEGLAGNNKNIQYF
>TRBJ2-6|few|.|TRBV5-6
TGTGCCAGCAGCTTGGGGGGACTCTCTGGGGCCAACGTCCTGACTTTC
CASSLGGLSGANVLTF
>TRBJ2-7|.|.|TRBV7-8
TGTGCCAGCAGCTTAGTGGTCGCGGGCCACGAGCAGTACTTC
CASSLVVAGHEQYF
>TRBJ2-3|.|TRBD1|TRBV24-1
TGTGCCACCAGTGAGGCGCCGGGACAGGGGCAGGATACGCAGTATTTT
CATSEAPGQGQDTQYF
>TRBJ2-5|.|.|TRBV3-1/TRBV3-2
TGTGCCAGCAGCCAATTGGAGGAGACCCAGTACTTC
CASSQLEETQYF
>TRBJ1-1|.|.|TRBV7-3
TGTGCCAGCAGCTTAACCAGAGAGGGGGACACTGAAGCTTTCTTT
CASSLTREGDTEAFF
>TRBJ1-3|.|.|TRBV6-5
TGTGCCAGCAGTTACTCGTTCCCCCGCTCTGGAAACACCATATATTTT
CASSYSFPRSGNTIYF
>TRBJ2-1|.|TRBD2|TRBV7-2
TGTGCCAGCAGCTTACGACTAGCGGGCCACAATGAGCAGTTCTTC
CASSLRLAGHNEQFF
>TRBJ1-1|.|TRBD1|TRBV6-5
TGTGCCAGCAGTCTTCGACAGGGACTGAACACTGAAGCTTTCTTT
CASSLRQGLNTEAFF
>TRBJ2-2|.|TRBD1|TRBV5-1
TGCGCCAGCAGCCGGGACAGGGGCCGGGGGGCCACCGGGGAGCTGTTTTTT
CASSRDRGRGATGELFF
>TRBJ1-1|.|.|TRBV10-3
TGTGCCATCAGTGAGGGGCGGGCTGAAGCTTTCTTT
CAISEGRAEAFF
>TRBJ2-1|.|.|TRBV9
TGTGCCAGCAGCGAGGGACATCTCTACAATGAGCAGTTCTTC
CASSEGHLYNEQFF
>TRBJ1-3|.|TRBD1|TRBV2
TGTGCCAGCAGAGGACAGGGGGGCTCTGGAAACACCATATATTTT
CASRGQGGSGNTIYF